This TCR beta chain comes out of a study of blood T cells in healthy people across ages. Then a second PCR, running about 6 to 11 cycles, was carried out with a sample-barcoded 5' primer and a J-beta primer mix. Per-sample output comprised a minimum of 3 million paired-end reads containing CDR3. Each CDR3 protein is one row after TCRdb ran MiXCR on the 5' RACE reads. This table has over a million distinct CDR3 sequences, roughly two fifths appearing once. Findings and limits, study-wide: With age, beta diversity per million T cells declined roughly linearly, significantly by roughly 40. Diversity figures based on one million T cells were deemed too low. Donors of long life had a larger count of naive CD4+ cells and greater diversity than aged donors.

A single count supports this clonotype. Its target is not known. Germline CDR1 is MGHRA and CDR2 is YSYEKL. This CDR3 is built from 14 residues. Trimming pared 4 bases from V and 2 bases from J, leaving 12 bases between. The sample comprised blood. V is TRBV4-1 and J is TRBJ2-7; weak D call: TRBD2 (6 bases). This clonotype was sampled from a young woman in good health. The CDR3 DNA reads TGCGCCAGCAGCCCCCTGGGAGGCCCCTACGAGCAGTACTTC. Protein product: CASSPLGGPYEQYF.